This T cell receptor beta chain was sequenced in a study of metastatic and nonmetastatic thyroid tumors. For the study at large: Both malignant and benign thyroid patients supplied peripheral blood and tumor or nodule tissue samples, across which the repertoires of these patients were then compared. Whole-study results and caveats: Relative to benign nodules, malignant thyroid tumors were reportedly characterized by significantly elevated TCR beta diversity in blood and tumor.

This clone is termed medium-sized. Its antigen is not identified. TCRdb re-analyzed the PCR reads through MiXCR. The table has about 13,000 clones, roughly 23% seen once. There were no patients who had received any treatment before thyroid surgery. The germline gives CDR1 SQVTM, CDR2 ANQGSEA. The CDR3 loop spans 13 amino acids. V trimming: 7 bases; J trimming: 3 bases; junction bases outside the gene matches: 4. This chain connects TRBV29-1 to TRBJ2-7; 12 bases map to TRBD2. The TCR comes from a female donor with papillary thyroid cancer or a benign thyroid nodule (not recorded which). Some clones in this sample may be carry-over from other donors' samples. Sequenced input: blood. As DNA, the CDR3 is TGCAGCGCTCGACTAGCGGGGGACTACGAGCAGTACTTC. Amino acids: CSARLAGDYEQYF.